What follows describes a single TCR beta chain. The antigen is not known. The entry originates in a study of cytomegalovirus exposure and HLA in healthy donors. Study outcomes and limitations: Roughly uniform sequencing depth across donors was assumed, possibly incorrectly. As a later analysis revealed, the rate of TCR association differed by HLA locus, with DRB1 most and HLA-C fewest. Fewer than 200 TCR beta chains were listed as cytomegalovirus-associated.

The CDR3 spans 11 residues. Trimming cost V 4 bases and J 8 bases, with 8 bases left between them. The germline CDR1 and CDR2 sequences are ENHRY and SYGVKD. PCR employed 60 Vbeta and 13 Jbeta primers. The protocol was immunoSEQ multiplex PCR, while the TCRdb copy is restricted to in-frame clones and leaves out a portion. The sample table sets out approximately 110,000 clones. The donors comprised healthy bone marrow donors. The receptor was derived from a man aged 40-49 years in good health and CMV-seronegative. The sample consisted of PBMCs. The V gene is TRBV10-3, the J gene TRBJ1-2; D uncertain. CDR3 DNA: TGTGCCATCAGTGCGGGGAGAGGCTACACCTTC. Residues: CAISAGRGYTF.